This T cell receptor beta chain was documented in a study of shared clonotypes between healthy human individuals. Losses at the gene ends were 6 bases for V and 1 base for J; bases not matched to a gene: 7. Germline V lookup: CDR1 WSHSY, CDR2 SAAADI. The CDR3 is 15 residues long. The table came from immunoSEQ multiplex PCR; TCRdb's copy has only in-frame clones and leaves some out. The profile shows 300,000 to 400,000 clones, more than 75% of them singletons. This chain connects TRBV10-2 to TRBJ2-7; 9 bases match TRBD1. Input material: memory CD8+ T cells sorted from blood. Indicated subset: CD45RO+ cells pooled with CCR7-negative TemRA cells. The sequence was obtained from a man aged 18-30 years in good health. The CDR3 here is CASRGGTGPSYEQYF. Here the CDR3 DNA reads TGCGCCAGCAGGGGGGGGACAGGGCCTTCCTACGAGCAGTACTTC.